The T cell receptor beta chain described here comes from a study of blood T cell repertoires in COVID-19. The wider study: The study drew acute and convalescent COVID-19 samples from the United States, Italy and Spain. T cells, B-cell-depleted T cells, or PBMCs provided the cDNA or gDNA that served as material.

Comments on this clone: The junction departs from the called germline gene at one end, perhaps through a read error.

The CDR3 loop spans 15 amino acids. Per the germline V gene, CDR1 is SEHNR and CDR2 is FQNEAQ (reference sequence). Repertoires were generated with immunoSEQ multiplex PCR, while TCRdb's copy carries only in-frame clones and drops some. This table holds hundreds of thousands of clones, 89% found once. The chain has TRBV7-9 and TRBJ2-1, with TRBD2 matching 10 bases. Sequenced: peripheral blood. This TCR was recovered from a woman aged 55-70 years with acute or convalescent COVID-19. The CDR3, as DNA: TGTGCCAGCAGCATAGCGGGAGGTTCCTACAATGAGCAGTTCTTC. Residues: CASSIAGGSYNEQFF.